This T cell receptor beta chain stems from a study of cytomegalovirus exposure and HLA in healthy donors. Turning to the study itself: The use of the same platform for the 95 to 150 validation repertoires and the approximately 690 first-cohort repertoires was reported by a later analysis. Overall study findings and caveats: That first-cohort TCR clusters tended to co-occur in the 95 to 150 validation repertoires was found in a later analysis. A list of around 160 TCR beta chains associated with cytomegalovirus was given.

Looked up from germline, CDR1 is MNHEY and CDR2 is SVGAGI. CDR3 size: 14 residues. V dropped 6 bases and J dropped 5; count of bases not matched to a gene: 7. With respect to this clone: Antigen unknown.

Profiled with immunoSEQ multiplex PCR; TCRdb holds only in-frame clones, not every one. The table has about 88,000 clones, almost 85% seen once. Separate from the roughly 710-subject first cohort, the approximately 120-subject validation cohort was the one that the donors belonged to. The V gene is TRBV6-5, the J gene TRBJ1-1, with 9 positions matching TRBD1. The source of this sequence is a woman aged 18-29 years in good health and CMV-seropositive. Source material: PBMCs. The CDR3 here is CASRLQGADTEAFF. The CDR3 DNA is TGTGCCAGCAGACTACAGGGGGCTGATACTGAAGCTTTCTTT.